This TCR beta chain emerged from a study of CD8+ T cells in alopecia areata. Across the whole study: Treatment ran 6 to 18 months, with 6 months of follow-up afterward.

The treatment denotes: oral pan-JAK inhibitor, 5-10 mg twice daily. This clone has just one count. Following extraction, RNA underwent reverse transcription to cDNA, which served as the sequencing template. Using immunoSEQ multiplex PCR, the repertoire was profiled, and TCRdb retains in-frame clones only, with some absent. The sample records 200,000 or so clones, roughly 60% being singletons. The CDR3 is 16 residues long. Per the germline V gene, CDR1 is SQVTM and CDR2 is ANQGSEA. The receptor's source is a human donor with alopecia areata. This material consisted of CD4+ T cells sorted from blood, taken at week 24, from a patient treated with tofacitinib. This chain connects TRBV29-1 to TRBJ2-7; 10 bases agree with TRBD2. Near its end, the DNA agrees better with TRBJ2-1, so the J call may be wrong. The CDR3 DNA is TGCAGCGTTGCCCCTACCACTAGCGGGACGTGCAATGAGCAGTTCTTC. It yields the protein CSVAPTTSGTCNEQFF.